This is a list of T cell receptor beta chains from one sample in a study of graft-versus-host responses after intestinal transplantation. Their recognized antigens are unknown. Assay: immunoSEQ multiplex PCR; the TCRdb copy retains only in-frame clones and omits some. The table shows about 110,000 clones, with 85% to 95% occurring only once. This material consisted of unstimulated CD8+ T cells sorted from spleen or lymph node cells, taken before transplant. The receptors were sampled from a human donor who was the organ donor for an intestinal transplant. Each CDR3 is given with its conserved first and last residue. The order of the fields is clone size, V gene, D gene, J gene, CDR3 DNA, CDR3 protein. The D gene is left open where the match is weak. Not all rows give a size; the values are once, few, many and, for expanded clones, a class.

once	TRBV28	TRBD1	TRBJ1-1	TGTGCCAGCAGTTTATTGGGGACAGGGGGAACTGAAGCTTTCTTT	CASSLLGTGGTEAFF
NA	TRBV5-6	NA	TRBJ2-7	TGTGCCAGCAGCGGGGGGACAGATCCCTACTACGAGCAGTACTTC	CASSGGTDPYYEQYF
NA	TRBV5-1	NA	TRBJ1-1	TGCGCCAGCAGTATATCAGGATTAAACACTGAAGCTTTCTTT	CASSISGLNTEAFF
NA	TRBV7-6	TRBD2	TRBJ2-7	TGTGCCAGCAGCTTAGCCGGGGGGGAGTCTACCTACGAGCAGTACTTC	CASSLAGGESTYEQYF
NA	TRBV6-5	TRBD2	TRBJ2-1	TGTGCCAGCAGTTTGGGACTAGCGGGAGATTATAATGAGCAGTTCTTC	CASSLGLAGDYNEQFF
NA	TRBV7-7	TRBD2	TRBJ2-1	TGTGCCAGCAGCACGGGAGGCCAGAGTACTGAGCAGTTCTTC	CASSTGGQSTEQFF
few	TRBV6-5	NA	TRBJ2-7	TGTGCCAGCAGCCGATCTCACAGGGATGCGTACGAGCAGTACTTC	CASSRSHRDAYEQYF
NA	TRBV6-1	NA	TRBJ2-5	TGTGCCAGCAGTGAATGGGCAGGGTCTGGGGAGACCCAGTACTTC	CASSEWAGSGETQYF
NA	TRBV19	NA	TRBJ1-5	TGTGCCAGTAGCCTCGAGGGGGGCGGGAGGGAGCCCCAGCATTTT	CASSLEGGGREPQHF
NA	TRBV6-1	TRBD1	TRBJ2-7	TGTGCCAGCAGTGCCCGGACAGGGGGCGGATACGAGCAGTACTTC	CASSARTGGGYEQYF
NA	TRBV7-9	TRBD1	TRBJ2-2	TGTGCCAGCAGCTTAGCCGGGACAGGGGGCACCGGGGAGCTGTTTTTT	CASSLAGTGGTGELFF